This TCR beta chain was captured in a study of control samples from healthy donors and cancer patients. Here immunoSEQ multiplex PCR was the method, and the copy in TCRdb shows in-frame clones only, minus some. This sample has approximately 170,000 clones, with around 94% found just once. This receptor was taken from a man aged 30 to 45 in good health. Sequencing input: blood.

CDR3 sequence reads: CASSEGTGPGETQYF. In DNA form, the CDR3 reads TGTGCCAGCAGTGAAGGGACAGGGCCGGGAGAGACCCAGTACTTC. The gene calls are TRBV6-1 and TRBJ2-5; TRBD1 aligns across 8 bases. CDR3 size: 15 residues. Looked up from germline, CDR1 is MNHNS and CDR2 is SASEGT. V dropped 1 base and J dropped 4; count of bases not matched to a gene: 5.